The rows below give T cell receptor beta chains drawn from one sample of a study of metastatic and nonmetastatic thyroid tumors. TCRdb used MiXCR to call clones anew from the PCR reads. This sample has just under 45,000 clones, with more than 3% found just once. Material for sequencing was blood. The receptors were gathered from a female donor with papillary thyroid cancer or a benign thyroid nodule (not recorded which). Some clones in this sample may be carry-over from other donors' samples. Both conserved end residues are part of each CDR3. Each record gives: V gene, clone size, J gene, D gene, CDR3 protein, CDR3 DNA. A D gene is named only where the DNA matches it firmly. Rows may omit the clone size; those that give it use once, few, many or a size class.

v_call: TRBV12-3/TRBV12-4; clone_size: many; j_call: TRBJ1-1; d_call: TRBD1; cdr3_aa: CASSTGQDTEAFF; cdr3_nt: TGTGCCAGCAGTACTGGACAGGACACTGAAGCTTTCTTT
v_call: TRBV6-1; clone_size: .; j_call: TRBJ2-2; d_call: .; cdr3_aa: CASREILRGELFF; cdr3_nt: TGTGCCAGCAGAGAGATCCTAAGGGGGGAGCTGTTTTTT
v_call: TRBV5-1; clone_size: many; j_call: TRBJ2-7; d_call: .; cdr3_aa: CASSLLDSSYEQYF; cdr3_nt: TGCGCCAGCAGCTTACTGGACAGCAGCTACGAGCAGTACTTC
v_call: TRBV6-2/TRBV6-3; clone_size: .; j_call: TRBJ2-1; d_call: .; cdr3_aa: CASSPQGSAYNEQFF; cdr3_nt: TGTGCCAGCAGTCCACAGGGATCAGCCTACAATGAGCAGTTCTTC
v_call: TRBV12-3/TRBV12-4; clone_size: .; j_call: TRBJ1-1; d_call: .; cdr3_aa: CASSRTRQLNTEAFF; cdr3_nt: TGTGCCAGCAGCCGGACCCGACAGTTGAACACTGAAGCTTTCTTT
v_call: TRBV19; clone_size: many; j_call: TRBJ2-7; d_call: .; cdr3_aa: CASSMGTGAYEQYF; cdr3_nt: TGTGCCAGTAGTATGGGGACCGGCGCCTACGAGCAGTACTTC
v_call: TRBV19; clone_size: .; j_call: TRBJ1-6; d_call: .; cdr3_aa: CASSIGTWRGNSPLHF; cdr3_nt: TGTGCCAGTAGTATCGGGACATGGAGGGGAAATTCACCCCTCCACTTT
v_call: TRBV28; clone_size: many; j_call: TRBJ2-5; d_call: TRBD1; cdr3_aa: CASSSTGATQYF; cdr3_nt: TGTGCCAGCAGTTCGACAGGGGCGACCCAGTACTTC
v_call: TRBV27; clone_size: .; j_call: TRBJ1-5; d_call: .; cdr3_aa: CASSFAAYGNQPQHF; cdr3_nt: TGTGCCAGCAGTTTCGCGGCTTACGGCAATCAGCCCCAGCATTTT
v_call: TRBV12-3/TRBV12-4; clone_size: many; j_call: TRBJ2-7; d_call: TRBD1; cdr3_aa: CASSTMTGLNPYEQYF; cdr3_nt: TGTGCCAGCAGCACAATGACAGGGCTCAACCCCTACGAGCAGTACTTC
v_call: TRBV20-1; clone_size: few; j_call: TRBJ1-6; d_call: TRBD1; cdr3_aa: CSAREDRGESPLHF; cdr3_nt: TGCAGTGCTCGGGAGGACAGGGGGGAATCACCCCTCCACTTT
v_call: TRBV10-1; clone_size: many; j_call: TRBJ1-1; d_call: .; cdr3_aa: CASSAGLVGTEAFF; cdr3_nt: TGCGCCAGCAGTGCAGGGTTGGTGGGCACTGAAGCTTTCTTT
v_call: TRBV7-3; clone_size: .; j_call: TRBJ2-5; d_call: .; cdr3_aa: CASSSGGTPGGEPWETQYF; cdr3_nt: TGTGCCAGCAGCTCGGGGGGCACCCCCGGCGGGGAGCCTTGGGAGACCCAGTACTTC
v_call: TRBV6-9; clone_size: few; j_call: TRBJ2-7; d_call: TRBD2; cdr3_aa: CASSYEASGTTYEQYF; cdr3_nt: TGTGCCAGCAGTTACGAGGCGAGCGGGACGACCTACGAGCAGTACTTC
v_call: TRBV6-2/TRBV6-3; clone_size: few; j_call: TRBJ1-1; d_call: .; cdr3_aa: CASRRDGDFEAFF; cdr3_nt: TGTGCCAGCAGGCGGGACGGCGATTTCGAAGCTTTCTTT
v_call: TRBV12-3/TRBV12-4; clone_size: .; j_call: TRBJ2-5; d_call: TRBD1; cdr3_aa: CASSQTGGPETQYF; cdr3_nt: TGTGCCAGCAGTCAGACAGGGGGCCCGGAGACCCAGTACTTC
v_call: TRBV3-1; clone_size: many; j_call: TRBJ2-7; d_call: TRBD1; cdr3_aa: CASSQRQGLSYEQYF; cdr3_nt: TGTGCCAGCAGCCAACGACAGGGGCTCTCCTACGAGCAGTACTTC
v_call: TRBV20-1; clone_size: .; j_call: TRBJ1-3; d_call: .; cdr3_aa: CSARFSSSGNTIYF; cdr3_nt: TGCAGTGCTAGATTTTCGAGCTCTGGAAACACCATATATTTT
v_call: TRBV6-1; clone_size: many; j_call: TRBJ2-1; d_call: .; cdr3_aa: CASSSSALGLSEQFF; cdr3_nt: TGTGCCAGCAGTTCGAGCGCGTTGGGTCTCAGTGAGCAGTTCTTC
v_call: TRBV6-1; clone_size: .; j_call: TRBJ1-2; d_call: .; cdr3_aa: CASSQRGSYGYTF; cdr3_nt: TGTGCCAGCAGTCAGAGGGGTAGCTATGGCTACACCTTC
v_call: TRBV11-2; clone_size: .; j_call: TRBJ2-7; d_call: TRBD2; cdr3_aa: CASTFGGGFLEQYF; cdr3_nt: TGTGCCAGCACCTTCGGGGGGGGGTTCCTCGAGCAGTACTTC
v_call: TRBV7-9; clone_size: .; j_call: TRBJ2-3; d_call: .; cdr3_aa: CASSLAQGAAGTQYF; cdr3_nt: TGTGCCAGCAGCTTAGCGCAGGGCGCTGCAGGTACGCAGTATTTT
v_call: TRBV7-6; clone_size: many; j_call: TRBJ1-1; d_call: TRBD1; cdr3_aa: CASSPGQLNTEAFF; cdr3_nt: TGTGCCAGCAGTCCGGGACAGCTGAACACTGAAGCTTTCTTT
v_call: TRBV5-4; clone_size: .; j_call: TRBJ1-2; d_call: .; cdr3_aa: CASSFDGYGYTF; cdr3_nt: TGTGCCAGCAGCTTTGACGGCTATGGCTACACCTTC
v_call: TRBV2; clone_size: many; j_call: TRBJ2-2; d_call: .; cdr3_aa: CASIGRNGELFF; cdr3_nt: TGTGCCAGCATAGGACGCAACGGGGAGCTGTTTTTT
v_call: TRBV27; clone_size: many; j_call: TRBJ1-2; d_call: TRBD1; cdr3_aa: CASSPGQFGYGYTF; cdr3_nt: TGTGCCAGCAGCCCGGGACAGTTCGGCTATGGCTACACCTTC
v_call: TRBV20-1; clone_size: many; j_call: TRBJ2-7; d_call: .; cdr3_aa: CSARSPPSYEQYF; cdr3_nt: TGCAGTGCTAGATCGCCGCCCTCCTACGAGCAGTACTTC
v_call: TRBV6-1; clone_size: .; j_call: TRBJ2-1; d_call: .; cdr3_aa: CASGPLVAARESNEQFF; cdr3_nt: TGTGCCAGCGGTCCACTAGTGGCGGCGAGAGAATCCAATGAGCAGTTCTTC
v_call: TRBV28; clone_size: many; j_call: TRBJ1-1; d_call: .; cdr3_aa: CASSETVKNTEAFF; cdr3_nt: TGTGCCAGCAGCGAGACAGTAAAGAACACTGAAGCTTTCTTT
v_call: TRBV6-5; clone_size: .; j_call: TRBJ2-2; d_call: TRBD2; cdr3_aa: CASSYLAGGTGELFF; cdr3_nt: TGTGCCAGCAGTTATCTGGCGGGAGGAACCGGGGAGCTGTTTTTT
v_call: TRBV27; clone_size: many; j_call: TRBJ1-3; d_call: TRBD1; cdr3_aa: CASSSRTGILNTIYF; cdr3_nt: TGTGCCAGCAGTTCTCGGACAGGGATATTAAACACCATATATTTT
v_call: TRBV29-1; clone_size: many; j_call: TRBJ1-1; d_call: .; cdr3_aa: CSVEYRMNTEAFF; cdr3_nt: TGCAGCGTTGAGTACAGGATGAACACTGAAGCTTTCTTT
v_call: TRBV19; clone_size: medium-sized; j_call: TRBJ1-5; d_call: .; cdr3_aa: CASSIVSTLNQPQHF; cdr3_nt: TGTGCCAGTAGTATAGTCAGTACCCTTAATCAGCCCCAGCATTTT
v_call: TRBV19; clone_size: medium-sized; j_call: TRBJ2-7; d_call: .; cdr3_aa: CASSLGGYSYEQYF; cdr3_nt: TGTGCCAGTTCCTTGGGGGGCTACTCCTACGAGCAGTACTTC
v_call: TRBV6-5; clone_size: .; j_call: TRBJ1-1; d_call: TRBD1; cdr3_aa: CASSLIAGTGDRDTEAFF; cdr3_nt: TGTGCCAGCAGTTTAATAGCCGGGACAGGGGATCGGGACACTGAAGCTTTCTTT
v_call: TRBV2; clone_size: medium-sized; j_call: TRBJ2-3; d_call: .; cdr3_aa: CASSEIGTDTQYF; cdr3_nt: TGTGCCAGCAGTGAAATAGGCACAGATACGCAGTATTTT
v_call: TRBV27; clone_size: few; j_call: TRBJ1-4; d_call: .; cdr3_aa: CASSTRVTGEKLFF; cdr3_nt: TGTGCCAGCAGTACCCGGGTGACGGGAGAAAAACTGTTTTTT
v_call: TRBV6-1; clone_size: .; j_call: TRBJ1-2; d_call: .; cdr3_aa: CASSEADAYGYTF; cdr3_nt: TGTGCCAGCAGTGAAGCGGACGCCTATGGCTACACCTTC
v_call: TRBV28; clone_size: .; j_call: TRBJ1-2; d_call: TRBD1; cdr3_aa: CASSPGQGYGYTF; cdr3_nt: TGTGCCAGCAGTCCTGGACAGGGTTATGGCTACACCTTC
v_call: TRBV6-1; clone_size: many; j_call: TRBJ2-7; d_call: TRBD1; cdr3_aa: CASTKFGQGTYEQYF; cdr3_nt: TGTGCCAGCACCAAATTCGGACAGGGGACCTACGAGCAGTACTTC
v_call: TRBV2; clone_size: many; j_call: TRBJ1-2; d_call: TRBD1; cdr3_aa: CASRIYLGQKNYGYTF; cdr3_nt: TGTGCCAGCAGGATCTACCTGGGACAGAAAAACTATGGCTACACCTTC
v_call: TRBV28; clone_size: many; j_call: TRBJ2-7; d_call: TRBD1; cdr3_aa: CASSLTGDKSYEQYF; cdr3_nt: TGTGCCAGCAGTTTAACAGGGGATAAATCCTACGAGCAGTACTTC
v_call: TRBV28; clone_size: many; j_call: TRBJ2-7; d_call: .; cdr3_aa: CASTSPGGGLSYEQYF; cdr3_nt: TGTGCCAGCACCTCCCCCGGGGGCGGGTTATCCTACGAGCAGTACTTC
v_call: TRBV9; clone_size: many; j_call: TRBJ2-1; d_call: TRBD1; cdr3_aa: CASSVFGDREFNEQFF; cdr3_nt: TGTGCCAGCAGCGTATTCGGGGACAGGGAGTTCAATGAGCAGTTCTTC
v_call: TRBV12-5; clone_size: .; j_call: TRBJ1-1; d_call: .; cdr3_aa: CASGFQENTEAFF; cdr3_nt: TGTGCTAGTGGTTTTCAGGAAAACACTGAAGCTTTCTTT
v_call: TRBV6-9; clone_size: few; j_call: TRBJ1-5; d_call: .; cdr3_aa: CASSYGGVSNQPQHF; cdr3_nt: TGTGCCAGCAGTTACGGCGGGGTTAGCAATCAGCCCCAGCATTTT
v_call: TRBV6-1; clone_size: .; j_call: TRBJ2-7; d_call: .; cdr3_aa: CASSGVVSSYERYF; cdr3_nt: TGTGCCAGCAGTGGGGTGGTGAGCTCCTACGAGCGGTACTTC
v_call: TRBV6-2/TRBV6-3; clone_size: .; j_call: TRBJ2-1; d_call: .; cdr3_aa: CASTGRPTITNEQFF; cdr3_nt: TGTGCCAGCACAGGACGACCAACAATCACCAATGAGCAGTTCTTC
v_call: TRBV6-1; clone_size: many; j_call: TRBJ2-7; d_call: .; cdr3_aa: CASKDSYEQYF; cdr3_nt: TGTGCCAGCAAGGACAGTTACGAGCAGTACTTC
v_call: TRBV27; clone_size: many; j_call: TRBJ1-1; d_call: .; cdr3_aa: CASRPDLRDAEAFF; cdr3_nt: TGTGCCAGCAGGCCTGACCTCAGGGACGCTGAAGCTTTCTTT
v_call: TRBV7-7; clone_size: many; j_call: TRBJ2-3; d_call: TRBD2; cdr3_aa: CASSPVSGVTDTQYF; cdr3_nt: TGTGCTAGCAGCCCAGTTAGCGGGGTCACAGATACGCAGTATTTT
v_call: TRBV6-4; clone_size: .; j_call: TRBJ2-5; d_call: .; cdr3_aa: CASSYSRRQETQYF; cdr3_nt: TGTGCCAGCAGTTACTCGAGGCGTCAAGAGACCCAGTACTTC
v_call: TRBV6-1; clone_size: few; j_call: TRBJ1-5; d_call: TRBD1; cdr3_aa: CASSEAARGVWQPQHF; cdr3_nt: TGTGCCAGCAGTGAAGCTGCCAGGGGGGTATGGCAGCCCCAGCATTTT